This TCR beta chain emerged from a study of tumor-infiltrating lymphocytes in oesophageal squamous cell carcinoma. This clonotype occurred many times. The length of the CDR3 is 14 residues. V shed 3 bases, J shed 7 bases, and the junction held 4 bases outside the gene matches. TCRdb reanalysed the PCR reads using MiXCR and keeps one entry per CDR3 protein. The sample yields approximately 20,000 distinct CDR3 sequences, under 45% seen once. The source of this sequence is a male donor with esophageal squamous cell carcinoma. The chain links TRBV12-3 or TRBV12-4 to TRBJ2-2, with 8 bases lining up with TRBD2. Sequencing input: esophageal tumor tissue. The CDR3 region has the DNA TGTGCCAGCAGTTTGGCGGGAGGCCGCGGGGAGCTGTTTTTT. Its protein is CASSLAGGRGELFF.